The 25 T cell receptor beta chains listed next were all sequenced from one sample in a study of cytomegalovirus exposure and HLA in healthy donors. Assay used: immunoSEQ multiplex PCR; TCRdb lists only in-frame clones, some missing. Of 100,000 to 150,000 clones listed, roughly 91% are singletons. Sequenced material: PBMCs. The source of these receptors is a man aged 25-45 years in good health and CMV-seronegative.

The chain employs TRBV12-2 and TRBJ2-7; the table names TRBD2, a call not compared with the DNA. TRBV12-2 is classified as a pseudogene. This CDR3 spans 11 amino acids. The CDR3 DNA is TGTGCAAGTCGCTCACGGGACGAGCAGTACTTC. Protein product: CASRSRDEQYF.

The chain is built from TRBV10-3 and TRBJ2-3; 9 positions agree with TRBD2. Per the germline V gene, CDR1 is ENHRY and CDR2 is SYGVKD. The CDR3 consists of 16 residues. V trimming: 2 bases; J trimming: 2 bases; junction bases outside the gene matches: 5. The CDR3 reads CAISEEAGGPTDTQYF. The CDR3, as DNA: TGTGCCATCAGTGAGGAAGCGGGGGGACCCACAGATACGCAGTATTTT.

The V and J genes are TRBV5-6 and TRBJ2-5, with 7 positions matching TRBD1. Germline V gene data show CDR1 as SGHDT and CDR2 as YYEEEE. This CDR3 is built from 11 residues. V was clipped by 3 bases and J by 7 bases; unmatched bases: 0. The CDR3 DNA is TGTGCCAGCAGCTCAGGGGGGACCCAGTACTTC. This codes for CASSSGGTQYF. Based on the CDR3 plus reference TRBV5-6 and TRBJ2-5, the full variable domain is DAGVTQSPTHLIKTRGQQVTLRCSPKSGHDTVSWYQQALGQGPQFIFQYYEEEERQRGNFPDRFSGHQFPNYSSELNVNALLLGDSALYLCASSSGGTQYFGPGTRLLVL.

The chain uses TRBV15 and TRBJ1-1, with TRBD1 identical over 7 bases. Germline V gene lookup returns CDR1 LNHNV and CDR2 YYDKDF (reference sequence). V was clipped by 3 bases and J by 4 bases; unmatched bases: 11. The CDR3 loop spans 16 amino acids. The CDR3 is CATSSRDRSPATEAFF. DNA of the CDR3: TGTGCCACCAGCAGCCGGGACAGAAGTCCTGCCACTGAAGCTTTCTTT. The whole variable domain, remainder taken from reference TRBV15 and TRBJ1-1, is DAMVIQNPRYQVTQFGKPVTLSCSQTLNHNVMYWYQQKSSQAPKLLFHYYDKDFNNEADTPDNFQSRRPNTSFCFLDIRSPGLGDTAMYLCATSSRDRSPATEAFFGQGTRLTVV.

The rearrangement uses TRBV18 and TRBJ2-5; 7 positions match TRBD1. CDR3 size: 16 residues. The V segment lost 3 bases and the J segment 5 bases; nucleotides outside the gene matches: 12. CDR1 is KGHSH and CDR2 is LQKENI in the germline V gene. Here the CDR3 reads CASSPPPDRDWETQYF. DNA for the CDR3: TGTGCCAGCTCACCCCCACCCGACAGGGATTGGGAGACCCAGTACTTC.

V is TRBV4-3 and J is TRBJ2-1, with a possible D match to TRBD2 (7 bases). The V gene's germline CDR1 is LGHNA and CDR2 YSLEER. The CDR3 contains 16 residues. Trimming left V 0 bases short and J 0 bases short, with 9 bases between. The CDR3: CASSQDRGGSYNEQFF. CDR3 coding DNA: TGCGCCAGCAGCCAAGATAGGGGGGGCTCCTACAATGAGCAGTTCTTC.

This clone is a singleton in its sample. This chain links TRBV5-8 with TRBJ2-7; D not certain. The CDR3 is made up of 12 amino acids. Germline assignment: CDR1 SGHTS and CDR2 YDEGEE. V dropped 2 bases and J dropped 6 bases, with 9 bases sitting between them. CDR3 nucleotides: TGTGCCAGCAGCTTCTTGAGCCGCGAGCAGTACTTC. Translated, it gives CASSFLSREQYF. Variable domain in full (rest from reference TRBV5-8 and TRBJ2-7): EAGVTQSPTHLIKTRGQQATLRCSPISGHTSVYWYQQALGLGLQFLLWYDEGEERNRGNFPPRFSGRQFPNYSSELNVNALELEDSALYLCASSFLSREQYFGPGTRLTVT.

This clone has a handful of counts. The rearrangement uses TRBV6-6 and TRBJ2-5; TRBD2 matches 13 bases. The CDR3 is made up of 15 amino acids. V lost 0 bases and J lost 5; bases outside the gene matches: 0. Germline V gives CDR1 MNHNY, CDR2 SVGAGI (reference sequence). CDR3 amino acids: CASSYSTSGGETQYF. CDR3 coding DNA: TGTGCCAGCAGTTACTCGACTAGCGGGGGGGAGACCCAGTACTTC.

J is TRBJ2-2 and V is TRBV5-5; maybe TRBD1 (6 bases). CDR1 SGHKS and CDR2 YYEKEE come from the germline V gene (reference sequence). Trimming stripped 1 base from V and 3 bases from J, with 13 bases between. The CDR3 contains 16 residues. The CDR3: CASSLFRGWDTGELFF. CDR3 in DNA: TGTGCCAGCAGCTTGTTCAGGGGATGGGACACCGGGGAGCTGTTTTTT.

The chain links TRBV15 to TRBJ2-5; 14 bases align to TRBD2. Germline V CDR1 and CDR2: LNHNV, YYDKDF (reference sequence). V was clipped by 9 bases and J by 2 bases; unmatched bases: 5. The CDR3 spans 15 residues. The CDR3 reads CATRTSGGQQETQYF. The CDR3 DNA reads TGTGCCACTAGGACTAGCGGGGGGCAGCAAGAGACCCAGTACTTC. Looking up the rest from reference TRBV15 and TRBJ2-5 gives the full variable domain: DAMVIQNPRYQVTQFGKPVTLSCSQTLNHNVMYWYQQKSSQAPKLLFHYYDKDFNNEADTPDNFQSRRPNTSFCFLDIRSPGLGDTAMYLCATRTSGGQQETQYFGPGTRLLVL.

This clone appeared once. This CDR3 reads CASSATRVNTEAFF. CDR3 sequence (DNA): TGTGCCAGCAGTGCGACCCGGGTGAACACTGAAGCTTTCTTT. The chain uses TRBV6-1 and TRBJ1-1, with D hard to call. The CDR3 runs to 14 residues. Trimming stripped 4 bases from V and 0 bases from J, with 9 bases between. Germline CDR1 MNHNS, CDR2 SASEGT.

The chain is built from TRBV6-6 and TRBJ1-1; the match to TRBD1 covers 7 bases. This CDR3 is 14 amino acids long. CDR1 and CDR2 (germline): MNHNY, SVGAGI (reference sequence). V lost 5 bases, J lost 3 bases, and 6 bases stayed unmatched. The CDR3 spells CASSRVGQDTEAFF. CDR3 bases: TGTGCCAGCAGTCGGGTTGGACAGGACACTGAAGCTTTCTTT.

A few counts support this clone. V is TRBV6-5 and J is TRBJ2-1; D is ambiguous. The germline gives CDR1 MNHEY, CDR2 SVGAGI. The CDR3 totals 15 residues. The V end lost 0 bases, the J end lost 3 bases, and 9 bases lay between the germline ends. DNA for the CDR3: TGTGCCAGCAGTTACTCGGTACAGCACTACAATGAGCAGTTCTTC. Protein product: CASSYSVQHYNEQFF.

The chain uses TRBV29-1 and TRBJ2-7, with D possibly being TRBD2 (6 bases). Trimming removed 4 bases at V and 2 bases at J, with 18 bases between. Germline lookup yields CDR1 SQVTM and CDR2 ANQGSEA. This CDR3 has 15 residues. CDR3 sequence (DNA): TGCAGCGTTGTAGTAGGAGGGAGAAGGGCCTACGAGCAGTACTTC. As protein: CSVVVGGRRAYEQYF.

This sequence joins TRBV28 and TRBJ2-5, with 7 bases fitting TRBD2. CDR3 size: 15 residues. J lost 5 bases, V lost 6 bases, and 12 bases had no gene match. Germline V gene lookup returns CDR1 MDHEN and CDR2 SYDVKM. CDR3 DNA: TGTGCCAGCAGGGATCCGCGGGGGAGGTGGGAGACCCAGTACTTC. As protein: CASRDPRGRWETQYF. Based on the CDR3 plus reference TRBV28 and TRBJ2-5, the full variable domain is DVKVTQSSRYLVKRTGEKVFLECVQDMDHENMFWYRQDPGLGLRLIYFSYDVKMKEKGDIPEGYSVSREKKERFSLILESASTNQTSMYLCASRDPRGRWETQYFGPGTRLLVL.

This sequence joins TRBV7-8 and TRBJ2-6, with D tentatively TRBD2 (6 bases). This CDR3 is 17 amino acids long. CDR1 and CDR2 (germline): SGHVS, FQNEAQ. With 5 bases removed from V and 4 bases from J, the gap between germline ends came to 18 bases. The CDR3 sequence is CASSHPKGREGANVLTF. The DNA of the CDR3 is TGTGCCAGCAGCCACCCAAAAGGGCGGGAAGGGGCCAACGTCCTGACTTTC.

This chain joins TRBV2 and TRBJ1-3; D is unclear. The CDR3 spans 14 residues. Germline CDR1 SNHLY, CDR2 FYNNEI. V dropped 7 bases and J dropped 4 bases, with 14 bases sitting between them. CDR3 sequence: CASTERHSGNTIYF. In nucleotides, the CDR3 is TGTGCCAGCACCGAGAGGCATTCGGGAAACACCATATATTTT.

The chain joins TRBV7-9 to TRBJ1-2, with TRBD1 as a possible D gene (6 bases). The CDR3 spans 13 residues. Trimming shortened V by 7 bases and J by 8 bases, and 17 bases separated the two germline ends. Germline V gene data show CDR1 as SEHNR and CDR2 as FQNEAQ (reference sequence). CDR3 loop: CASTMLQGEGYTF. CDR3 sequence (DNA): TGTGCCAGCACCATGTTACAGGGCGAGGGCTACACCTTC.

The rearrangement links TRBV6-5 to TRBJ1-6; 7 bases match TRBD1. The CDR3 runs to 16 residues. CDR1 is MNHEY, CDR2 SVGAGI, per germline. The junction had 10 bases not matched to a gene; V was cut back by 2 bases and J by 9 bases. In DNA, the CDR3 is TGTGCCAGCAGTTACACGCAACAGGGGATTGGTTCACCCCTCCACTTT. The encoded protein is CASSYTQQGIGSPLHF.

CDR3 sequence: CASSQVWRGPTDTQYF. The CDR3 DNA reads TGTGCCAGCAGCCAAGTTTGGCGGGGGCCCACAGATACGCAGTATTTT. The chain carries TRBV4-2 and TRBJ2-3, with D tentatively TRBD2 (7 bases). Trimming left V 1 base short and J 2 bases short, with 13 bases between. CDR3 length: 16 amino acids. Germline values: CDR1 LGHNA, CDR2 YNFKEQ.

The rearrangement links TRBV25-1 to TRBJ2-2, with D possibly being TRBD2 (5 bases). This CDR3 has 14 residues. Germline CDR1 is MGHDK and CDR2 is SYGVNS. The germline V and J ends were trimmed by 10 bases and 3 bases, with 15 bases remaining between them. CDR3 DNA sequence: TGTGCCATTTCCGCTTCGGGATACACCGGGGAGCTGTTTTTT. Translated: CAISASGYTGELFF.

The chain combines TRBV13 with TRBJ1-4; 8 nucleotides match TRBD1. The CDR3 contains 13 residues. Germline V lookup: CDR1 PRHDT, CDR2 FYEKMQ (reference sequence). V dropped 3 bases and J dropped 8; count of bases not matched to a gene: 2. The CDR3 nucleotides are TGTGCCAGCAGCTTCGGACAGGGCGAAAAACTGTTTTTT. It encodes CASSFGQGEKLFF.

V gene TRBV7-9 combines with J gene TRBJ1-1; D remains ambiguous. CDR3 size: 14 residues. The V end was cut by 4 bases, the J end by 1 base, with 10 bases between. Germline loops: CDR1 SEHNR, CDR2 FQNEAQ (reference sequence). CDR3: CASSSKHKNTEAFF. The CDR3 nucleotides read TGTGCCAGCAGCTCAAAACACAAGAACACTGAAGCTTTCTTT.

The chain uses TRBV6-5 and TRBJ2-1; 9 bases align to TRBD2. CDR3 length: 16 amino acids. The ends lost 0 bases at V and 6 bases at J; junction bases unmatched: 6. CDR1 MNHEY and CDR2 SVGAGI come from the germline V gene. CDR3 loop: CASSYSTAGGPNEQFF. The CDR3 DNA sequence: TGTGCCAGCAGTTACTCGACCGCGGGGGGGCCCAATGAGCAGTTCTTC.

The rearrangement links TRBV5-8 to TRBJ1-2, with D hard to call. Per the germline V gene, CDR1 is SGHTS and CDR2 is YDEGEE. This CDR3 comprises 12 residues. Trimming pared 0 bases from V and 5 bases from J, leaving 5 bases between. The CDR3 region has the DNA TGTGCCAGCAGCTTGGGAGCTTATGGCTACACCTTC. Encoded protein: CASSLGAYGYTF.